These 20 T cell receptor beta chains were all obtained from the same sample, sequenced in a study of cytomegalovirus exposure and HLA in healthy donors. Primers included in the PCR were 60 Vbeta and 13 Jbeta primers. Libraries were prepared by immunoSEQ multiplex PCR; TCRdb keeps only in-frame clonotypes and omits some of them. The repertoire holds around 110,000 clones, with around two thirds as singletons. The specimen was PBMCs. The receptors originated from a woman between 35 and 50 years old in good health and CMV-seropositive.

The chain carries TRBV30 and TRBJ2-7; 11 bases map to TRBD1. J was trimmed by 5 bases and V by 3 bases; bases with no gene match: 6. There are 14 residues in the CDR3. The germline V gene encodes CDR1 GTSNPN and CDR2 SVGIG (reference sequence). The CDR3 protein is CAWRGQGGIDEQYF. CDR3 bases: TGTGCCTGGAGGGGACAGGGGGGGATTGACGAGCAGTACTTC.

This rearrangement joins TRBV11-2 to TRBJ2-3; TRBD2 matches 9 bases. The CDR3 is 17 amino acids. The germline V gene encodes CDR1 SGHAT and CDR2 FQNNGV. V gave up 5 bases and J gave up 0 bases; unmatched junction bases: 9. As DNA, the CDR3 is TGTGCCAGCAGCCGACCCCTAGCGGGATCTAGCACAGATACGCAGTATTTT. It specifies CASSRPLAGSSTDTQYF.

The chain has TRBV28 and TRBJ2-5, with a tentative D call TRBD1 (6 bases). Germline V CDR1 and CDR2: MDHEN, SYDVKM. V shed 6 bases and J shed 2 bases, with 10 bases lying between them. The CDR3 totals 13 residues. In nucleotides, the CDR3 is TGTGCCAGCAGCCCAGGACAGCAAGAGACCCAGTACTTC. Encoded protein: CASSPGQQETQYF.

The chain has TRBV6-5 and TRBJ1-3; a possible D gene is TRBD1 (6 bases). Per germline, CDR1 MNHEY and CDR2 SVGAGI. Trimming took 2 bases from V and 1 from J, leaving 12 bases between them. This CDR3 comprises 16 residues. The CDR3 loop reads CASSYGTPDSGNTIYF. In DNA form, the CDR3 reads TGTGCCAGCAGTTACGGGACACCCGATTCTGGAAACACCATATATTTT.

The J gene is TRBJ1-6, the V gene TRBV7-3, with 11 bases matching TRBD1. Germline V gives CDR1 SGHTA, CDR2 FQGTGA. There are 15 residues in the CDR3. V dropped 5 bases and J dropped 10; count of bases not matched to a gene: 7. CDR3 amino acids: CASSTSGTGGSPLHF. The DNA for the CDR3 is TGTGCCAGCAGCACGTCCGGGACAGGGGGATCACCCCTCCACTTT.

This clone was detected only a few times. The chain uses TRBV7-8 and TRBJ1-1; tentatively, D is TRBD1 (6 bases). There are 14 residues in the CDR3. V was cut by 5 bases and J by 7 bases, with 17 bases left in between. Germline values: CDR1 SGHVS, CDR2 FQNEAQ. CDR3 sequence: CASSAQGTAVEAFF. The CDR3 DNA reads TGTGCCAGCAGCGCCCAGGGGACGGCAGTTGAAGCTTTCTTT. The full variable domain, completed using reference TRBV7-8 and TRBJ1-1, is GAGVSQSPRYKVAKRGQDVALRCDPISGHVSLFWYQQALGQGPEFLTYFQNEAQLDKSGLPSDRFFAERPEGSVSTLKIQRTQQEDSAVYLCASSAQGTAVEAFFGQGTRLTVV.

The V gene is TRBV6-1, the J gene TRBJ2-1; 7 nucleotides agree with TRBD2. Germline-derived CDR1 and CDR2 are MNHNS and SASEGT. There are 13 residues in the CDR3. Trimming cost V 6 bases and J 6 bases; bases outside gene matches: 5. CDR3 sequence (DNA): TGTGCCAGCAGACGATCGGGGGGCAATGAGCAGTTCTTC. It encodes CASRRSGGNEQFF.

The chain combines TRBV27 with TRBJ2-7; possible D gene TRBD1, 5 bases. V lost 10 bases and J 6 bases, leaving 16 bases between the germline ends. The germline CDR1 and CDR2 sequences are MNHEY and SMNVEV (reference sequence). This CDR3 contains 12 residues. CDR3 sequence reads: CATSQGTTEQYF. As DNA, the CDR3 is TGTGCCACGAGCCAGGGAACGACCGAGCAGTACTTC.

In its sample, this clone was seen once. V is TRBV18 and J is TRBJ1-4, with D uncertain. CDR1 is KGHSH, CDR2 LQKENI, per germline. This CDR3 is 13 amino acids long. The germline V and J ends were trimmed by 2 bases and 5 bases, with 6 bases remaining between them. The DNA for the CDR3 is TGTGCCAGCTCACCAGGGCAGAATGAAAAACTGTTTTTT. The encoded protein is CASSPGQNEKLFF.

This clone was found a few times. The chain joins TRBV4-2 to TRBJ2-7; 7 nucleotides agree with TRBD2. V lost 0 bases, J lost 5 bases, and 10 bases stayed unmatched. Germline-derived CDR1 and CDR2 are LGHNA and YNFKEQ. CDR3 length: 16 amino acids. CDR3 in DNA: TGTGCCAGCAGCCAAGAGTCCGGCCGGGAGGCCGACGAGCAGTACTTC. This sequence encodes CASSQESGREADEQYF.

There are a few counts of this clone. This chain uses TRBV7-3 with TRBJ1-6; D remains ambiguous. Trimming shortened V by 2 bases and J by 14 bases, and 16 bases separated the two germline ends. The CDR3 loop spans 14 amino acids. From germline, CDR1 is SGHTA and CDR2 FQGTGA. CDR3 protein: CASSLYGRSIALHF. The DNA for the CDR3 is TGTGCCAGCAGCTTATATGGTAGAAGTATAGCCCTCCACTTT.

In its sample, this clone was seen once. The chain combines TRBV7-9 with TRBJ2-1; D perhaps matches TRBD1 (6 bases). Trimming took off 0 bases at V and 2 bases at J, with 8 bases between the two ends. Germline loops: CDR1 SEHNR, CDR2 FQNEAQ (reference sequence). The CDR3 runs to 15 residues. In DNA form, the CDR3 reads TGTGCCAGCAGCTTAGCACAGGGAACCTACAATGAGCAGTTCTTC. Translating it yields CASSLAQGTYNEQFF.

In nucleotides, the CDR3 is TGTGCCAGCTCGGGACTCCACAATGAGCAGTTCTTC. As protein: CASSGLHNEQFF. The chain has TRBV11-1 and TRBJ2-1; weak D call: TRBD2 (6 bases). V lost 8 bases to trimming and J lost 5 bases, with 10 bases between them. The CDR3 runs to 12 residues. In germline, CDR1 is SGHAT, CDR2 FQDESV (reference sequence).

The chain has TRBV27 and TRBJ2-1; 10 positions agree with TRBD2. The CDR3 is 19 amino acids. The junction had 15 bases not matched to a gene; V was cut back by 7 bases and J by 0 bases. Germline V gives CDR1 MNHEY, CDR2 SMNVEV (reference sequence). DNA for the CDR3: TGTGCCAGCACCACGCCCTCTAGCGGGAGTCCGTTCTCCTACAATGAGCAGTTCTTC. It translates to CASTTPSSGSPFSYNEQFF.

The sample holds one count of this clone. The chain has TRBV30 and TRBJ2-1; 11 bases line up with TRBD2. The CDR3 length is 16 residues. V lost 0 bases, J lost 7 bases, and 8 bases stayed unmatched. The germline gives CDR1 GTSNPN, CDR2 SVGIG (reference sequence). The CDR3 DNA reads TGTGCCTGGAGTGTACGACTAGCGGGGCAGGGGAATGAGCAGTTCTTC. Amino acid sequence: CAWSVRLAGQGNEQFF.

V is TRBV7-2 and J is TRBJ1-5, with 9 bases aligning to TRBD1. The CDR3 length is 14 residues. The J segment lost 7 bases and the V segment lost 5 bases, leaving 6 bases of the junction unmatched. Germline CDR1 SGHTA, CDR2 FQGNSA. The CDR3 DNA is TGTGCCAGCAGCCGGGACAGGGAAGGACAGCCCCAGCATTTT. Its protein product is CASSRDREGQPQHF. The full variable domain, with the rest looked up from reference TRBV7-2 and TRBJ1-5, is GAGVSQSPSNKVTEKGKDVELRCDPISGHTALYWYRQSLGQGLEFLIYFQGNSAPDKSGLPSDRFSAERTGGSVSTLTIQRTQQEDSAVYLCASSRDREGQPQHFGDGTRLSIL.

V is TRBV1 and J is TRBJ2-3; TRBD2, the D gene given by the table, was not confirmed from the DNA. TRBV1 has pseudogene status. This CDR3 is built from 17 residues. CDR3 protein: CTSSQDASGGSTDTQYF. The CDR3 DNA reads TGCACCAGCAGCCAAGATGCCAGCGGAGGAAGCACAGATACGCAGTATTTT.

This chain connects TRBV9 to TRBJ1-5; no firm D call. With 0 bases removed from V and 3 bases from J, the gap between germline ends came to 4 bases. CDR1 is SGDLS and CDR2 is YYNGEE in the germline V gene. There are 13 residues in the CDR3. The CDR3 region is CASSVDINQPQHF. The CDR3 bases are TGTGCCAGCAGCGTAGATATCAATCAGCCCCAGCATTTT.

The V call is TRBV5-1, the J call TRBJ1-6, with D unresolved. Germline loops: CDR1 SGHRS, CDR2 YFSETQ. The CDR3 sequence is 17 residues long. The V end was cut by 0 bases, the J end by 0 bases, with 10 bases between. The CDR3 protein is CASSLGQLSSYNSPLHF. CDR3 nucleotides: TGCGCCAGCAGCTTGGGGCAGTTAAGCTCCTATAATTCACCCCTCCACTTT.

This chain uses TRBV19 with TRBJ2-2; TRBD2 agrees at 12 bases. CDR1 and CDR2 (germline): LNHDA, SQIVND (reference sequence). The CDR3 extends over 20 amino acids. V gave up 0 bases and J gave up 2 bases; unmatched junction bases: 10. The CDR3 nucleotides are TGTGCCAGTAGTATAGATCGAGGGGGACTAGCGGGTGATAACACCGGGGAGCTGTTTTTT. It specifies CASSIDRGGLAGDNTGELFF.